These T cell receptor beta chains were read from a single sample in a study of T-cell reconstitution after alpha-beta-depleted transplantation in children. TCRdb re-derived calls from the PCR reads in MiXCR, one entry per CDR3 protein. The repertoire has about 420,000 distinct CDR3 sequences, around 15% of them found once; the top ten carry approximately 28%. Specimen: PBMCs, mostly from graft donor cells, collected 360 days after TCRalphabeta/CD19-depleted stem cell transplant. The receptors here all came from a boy younger than two who had a stem cell transplant for Wiskott-Aldrich syndrome, so the T cells may come from the graft donor. CDR3s include the opening cysteine and the closing phenylalanine or tryptophan. Each record gives: V gene, clone size, D gene, J gene, CDR3 DNA, CDR3 protein. D genes are given only for firm matches. A row's size may be missing; if present it is once, few, many or a size class.

TRBV12-3/TRBV12-4	.	TRBD1	TRBJ2-6	TGTGCCAGCACCCATATCAGGGGGCTTTCTGGGGCCAACGTCCTGACTTTC	CASTHIRGLSGANVLTF
TRBV6-5	.	.	TRBJ2-1	TGTGCCAGCAGTTTCCTTGTTCGGGCGGATGAGCAGTTCTTC	CASSFLVRADEQFF
TRBV6-1	once	.	TRBJ1-2	TGTGCCAGCAGTCCCGGGACCGAGCTATATGGCTACACCTTC	CASSPGTELYGYTF
TRBV7-8	few	.	TRBJ2-7	TGTGCCAGCAGCTTAAAACGGGAGCGCTACGAGCAGTACTTC	CASSLKRERYEQYF
TRBV7-2	.	TRBD2	TRBJ2-1	TGTGCCAGCAGCTTATCGGCCACTAGCGGGAGATATGAGCAGTTCTTC	CASSLSATSGRYEQFF
TRBV7-2	.	TRBD2	TRBJ2-1	TGTGCCAGCAGCTGGACTAGCGGGACCAATGAGCAGTTCTTC	CASSWTSGTNEQFF
TRBV29-1	.	.	TRBJ1-1	TGCAGCACTCGTCGAACGAACACTGAAGCTTTCTTT	CSTRRTNTEAFF
TRBV7-2	few	.	TRBJ2-1	TGTGCCAGCAGCTCCCGAGGGAAAAGCTCCTACAATGAGCAGTTCTTC	CASSSRGKSSYNEQFF
TRBV20-1	few	TRBD1	TRBJ1-2	TGCAGTGCTAGAGACCGCTATACCCGGGACAGGCATCCTAATGGCTACACCTTC	CSARDRYTRDRHPNGYTF
TRBV10-3	.	.	TRBJ2-7	TGTGCCATCAGTGGGAAAGGGCACGAGCAGTACTTC	CAISGKGHEQYF
TRBV20-1	few	.	TRBJ2-2	TGCAGTGCTCTCCGGCCGGAGTGGGACGGGGAGCTGTTTTTT	CSALRPEWDGELFF
TRBV10-3	.	.	TRBJ2-7	TGTGCCATCAGTGAGTCCCTAGAAACCTACGAGCAGTACTTC	CAISESLETYEQYF
TRBV28	.	TRBD1	TRBJ2-1	TGTGCCAGCAGCTCTCCGACCGGGACAGGTACCTACAATGAGCAGTTCTTC	CASSSPTGTGTYNEQFF
TRBV5-1	.	.	TRBJ2-2	TGCGCCAGCAGCTTGGGGACGGGGGCCCACACCGGGGAGCTGTTTTTT	CASSLGTGAHTGELFF
TRBV29-1	.	.	TRBJ1-1	TGCAGCGGAACACGGGGACGCACTGAAGCTTTCTTT	CSGTRGRTEAFF
TRBV24-1	.	TRBD1	TRBJ2-5	TGTGCCACCAGTGATCTCTCCGGGACAGGGGCCGGAGAGACCCAGTACTTC	CATSDLSGTGAGETQYF
TRBV6-2/TRBV6-3	.	TRBD2	TRBJ2-5	TGTGCCAGCAGTTGGGACTACCGTGGGGAAGAGACCCAGTACTTC	CASSWDYRGEETQYF
TRBV25-1	few	.	TRBJ1-4	TGTGCCAGCAGAGGCGGCGGTTCAGGAGAAAAACTGTTTTTT	CASRGGGSGEKLFF
TRBV7-9	.	.	TRBJ2-7	TGTGCCAGCAGCTTTGCGGGGACAGTCTACGAGCAGTACTTC	CASSFAGTVYEQYF
TRBV5-1	.	.	TRBJ1-2	TGCGCCAGCAGCTTGGATAGGGTCTTCTATGGCTACACCTTC	CASSLDRVFYGYTF
TRBV4-1	.	.	TRBJ1-2	TGCGCCAGCAGCCAAGGGGGAAGAGGGGCGTACTATGGCTACACCTTC	CASSQGGRGAYYGYTF
TRBV7-9	few	TRBD1	TRBJ1-2	TGTGCCAGCACCCGGGACAGGATCAATGGCTACACCTTC	CASTRDRINGYTF
TRBV29-1	few	.	TRBJ1-1	TGCAGCGTTCGTCCCGGGTCTCACACTGAAGCTTTCTTT	CSVRPGSHTEAFF
TRBV5-1	.	.	TRBJ2-7	TGCGCCAGCAGCTTGGTACACGCCGCTAGCTCCTACGAGCAGTACTTC	CASSLVHAASSYEQYF
TRBV12-3/TRBV12-4	.	.	TRBJ2-2	TGTGCCAGCAGTTTTGGTAGGGAGCTGTTTTTT	CASSFGRELFF
TRBV5-1	few	.	TRBJ2-5	TGCGCCAGCAGCCCCCCTCTGAGCGGACAAGAGACCCAGTACTTC	CASSPPLSGQETQYF